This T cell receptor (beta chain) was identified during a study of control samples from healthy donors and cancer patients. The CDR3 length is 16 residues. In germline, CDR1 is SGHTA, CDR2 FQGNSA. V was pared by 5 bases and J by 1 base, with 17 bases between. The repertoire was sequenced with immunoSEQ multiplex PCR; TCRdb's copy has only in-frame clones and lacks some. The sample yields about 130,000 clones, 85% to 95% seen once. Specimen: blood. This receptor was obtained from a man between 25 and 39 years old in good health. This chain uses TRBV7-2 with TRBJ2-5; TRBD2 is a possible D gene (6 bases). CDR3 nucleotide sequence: TGTGCCAGCAGCGCAAGTTCCGGGACTTTCCAAGAGACCCAGTACTTC. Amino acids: CASSASSGTFQETQYF.